Below, 16 T cell receptor beta chains from the same sample are listed, as sequenced in a study of neurological immune-mediated disorders. Time point here: technical triplicate 2. One entry per CDR3 protein, called by TCRdb with MiXCR from the 5' RACE reads. The top ten hold more than 4.5% of the sample, which has about 31,000 distinct CDR3 sequences, roughly 14% seen once. Source material: CD4+ T cells from blood. The receptor source for this set is a female donor with HTLV-1-associated myelopathy (HAM/TSP).

Ten or more counts support this clonotype. The chain links TRBV30 to TRBJ2-3; tentatively, D is TRBD1 (6 bases). Germline lookup yields CDR1 GTSNPN and CDR2 SVGIG (reference sequence). The CDR3 contains 13 residues. Trimming removed 5 bases from V and 3 bases from J, with 12 bases in between. The CDR3 loop is CAWDRLGTDTQYF. CDR3 nucleotides: TGTGCCTGGGACAGGCTAGGTACAGATACGCAGTATTTT.

This clonotype appeared many times. The chain has TRBV5-5 and TRBJ2-2; 8 nucleotides agree with TRBD1. The CDR3 length is 16 residues. V lost 4 bases and J lost 4; bases outside the gene matches: 9. In germline, CDR1 is SGHKS, CDR2 YYEKEE (reference sequence). The CDR3 region has the DNA TGTGCCAGCAGCGCGGGACAGGTCTACGGCACCGGGGAGCTGTTTTTT. Amino acids: CASSAGQVYGTGELFF.

In the case of this clonotype: The junction departs from the called germline gene at one end, perhaps through a read error. The chain carries TRBV12-3 or TRBV12-4 and TRBJ2-1; a possible D gene is TRBD2 (5 bases). This CDR3 is 19 amino acids long. CDR3 sequence: CTRSPTGLAYPFSYNEQFF. The DNA for the CDR3 is TGTACCAGAAGTCCCACCGGACTGGCGTACCCTTTTTCCTACAATGAGCAGTTCTTC.

This clonotype was observed at least ten times. This chain uses TRBV20-1 with TRBJ2-1; 10 nucleotides align to TRBD2. The CDR3 covers 21 residues. Germline CDR1 DFQATT, CDR2 SNEGSKA (reference sequence). V shed 0 bases and J 1 base; nucleotides not matched to a gene: 18. This CDR3 is CSARDWTSGNLARGSYNEQFF. The DNA of the CDR3 is TGCAGTGCTAGAGATTGGACTAGCGGAAACTTAGCCCGGGGGTCCTACAATGAGCAGTTCTTC.

This clonotype was recorded many times. The chain carries TRBV29-1 and TRBJ1-1, with 9 bases that match TRBD1. With V trimmed by 6 bases and J by 11 bases, 7 bases remained unmatched. The CDR3 length is 11 residues. Germline-derived CDR1 and CDR2 are SQVTM and ANQGSEA. The CDR3, as DNA: TGCAGCGTCGGGACAGGGCGTACGGCTTTCTTT. It is translated as CSVGTGRTAFF.

In this sample, this clonotype turned up many times. The V gene is TRBV6-5, the J gene TRBJ1-2, with D perhaps matching TRBD1 (6 bases). The length of the CDR3 is 12 residues. Germline V gives CDR1 MNHEY, CDR2 SVGAGI. Trimming took 5 bases from V and 8 from J, leaving 12 bases between them. In DNA, the CDR3 is TGTGCCAGCAGTCAATCGGACAGAGGCTACACCTTC. This encodes CASSQSDRGYTF.

This clonotype was observed at least ten times. The gene calls are TRBV7-2 and TRBJ2-7; no definite D call. CDR3 length: 15 residues. Germline V gene sequence: CDR1 SGHTA, CDR2 FQGNSA. V was cut by 1 base and J by 5 bases, with 15 bases left in between. Here the CDR3 DNA reads TGTGCCAGCAGCTTAGTTTGGAGCAGTCCTGACGAGCAGTACTTC. This codes for CASSLVWSSPDEQYF.

This clonotype was observed at least ten times. This chain joins TRBV6-6 and TRBJ1-5, with D possibly being TRBD1 (5 bases). CDR1 MNHNY and CDR2 SVGAGI come from the germline V gene (reference sequence). The CDR3 totals 16 residues. The V end was cut by 9 bases, the J end by 2 bases, with 20 bases between. The CDR3 spells CASRPGRGRGNQPQHF. CDR3 DNA sequence: TGTGCCAGTCGCCCCGGCCGGGGCAGGGGCAATCAGCCCCAGCATTTT.

This clonotype came up many times. V usage is TRBV20-1 and J usage is TRBJ2-3, with TRBD2 matching over 13 bases. This CDR3 comprises 15 residues. The trim removed 6 bases at V and 2 bases at J, leaving 5 bases unmatched. Germline V gene data show CDR1 as DFQATT and CDR2 as SNEGSKA (reference sequence). CDR3 coding DNA: TGCAGTGCCAGACTAGCGGGGGGCTTCACAGATACGCAGTATTTT. Its translation is CSARLAGGFTDTQYF.

This clonotype came up many times. The chain carries TRBV5-1 and TRBJ2-7; no clear D gene. Trimming pared 4 bases from V and 6 bases from J, leaving 14 bases between. The CDR3 is 13 amino acids. CDR1 and CDR2 (germline): SGHRS, YFSETQ. The CDR3 DNA follows: TGCGCCAGCAGCCCCTACATGGCTTCCGAGCAGTACTTC. This sequence encodes CASSPYMASEQYF.

At least ten counts were recorded for this clonotype. The J gene is TRBJ2-7, the V gene TRBV20-1; possible D gene TRBD2, 6 bases. The germline V gene has CDR1 DFQATT and CDR2 SNEGSKA (reference sequence). Between the trimmed V and J ends, which lost 7 bases and 0 bases, there was a span of 10 bases. There are 12 residues in the CDR3. CDR3 loop: CSGRDSSYEQYF. The CDR3, as DNA: TGCAGTGGGCGGGATAGCTCCTACGAGCAGTACTTC.

At least ten counts were recorded for this clonotype. The genes are TRBV12-3 or TRBV12-4 and TRBJ2-1, with TRBD2 identical over 8 bases. The CDR3 sequence is 15 residues long. After removal of 6 bases from V and 8 bases from J, the junction contained 12 bases not matched to a gene. The CDR3 region has the DNA TGTGCCAGCAGCCTTCTAGCGGGCATTGGCCATGAGCAGTTCTTC. Protein sequence: CASSLLAGIGHEQFF.

This clonotype was detected many times. At one end the junction does not follow the germline gene, possibly because of a read error. J is TRBJ2-5 and V is TRBV7-7; 11 positions agree with TRBD1. The germline CDR1 and CDR2 sequences are SSHAT and FNYEAQ (reference sequence). CDR3 size: 15 residues. The CDR3 protein is CASSMGQGGMETQYF. Written as DNA, the CDR3 is TGTGCTAGCAGCATGGGACAGGGGGGGATGGAGACCCAGTACTTC. Full variable domain (outside the CDR3, taken from reference TRBV7-7 and TRBJ2-5): GAGVSQSPRYKVTKRGQDVTLRCDPISSHATLYWYQQALGQGPEFLTYFNYEAQPDKSGLPSDRFSAERPEGSISTLTIQRTEQRDSAMYRCASSMGQGGMETQYFGPGTRLLVL.

This clonotype was observed at least ten times. J is TRBJ2-1 and V is TRBV6-2 or TRBV6-3; 12 bases map to TRBD2. The CDR3 has 17 residues. CDR1 is MNHEY, CDR2 SVGEGT, per germline. Trimming removed 2 bases from V and 9 bases from J; junction bases left unmatched: 11. CDR3 DNA sequence: TGTGCCAGCAGTTACAGGCCGCGGCTAGCGGGGGGGTCTGAGCAGTTCTTC. This encodes CASSYRPRLAGGSEQFF.

This clonotype was counted at least ten times. The chain uses TRBV20-1 and TRBJ2-3; D gene unclear. V lost 1 base and J lost 6, with 11 bases in between. The CDR3 sequence is 13 residues long. CDR1 DFQATT and CDR2 SNEGSKA come from the germline V gene (reference sequence). CDR3 loop: CSARVIGRDTQYF. The CDR3, as DNA: TGCAGTGCTAGAGTCATCGGGCGCGATACGCAGTATTTT.

This clonotype is deemed medium-sized. J is TRBJ2-7 and V is TRBV7-9; 7 nucleotides match TRBD1. J lost 2 bases, V lost 1 base, and 5 bases had no gene match. Germline CDR1 reads SEHNR; CDR2 reads FQNEAQ (reference sequence). The CDR3 extends over 15 amino acids. CDR3 bases: TGTGCCAGCAGCTTAGTAGGCCAGGGGGCCTACGAGCAGTACTTC. Residues: CASSLVGQGAYEQYF.